A single sample gave rise to the 5 T cell receptor beta chains below, sequenced in a study of CXCR3-negative and CXCR3-positive naive CD8 T cells. Via 5' RACE with UMI labels, TRB cDNA libraries were prepared. From the 5' RACE reads, TCRdb lists one entry per CDR3 protein and no DNA. The sample features around 60,000 distinct CDR3 sequences, with 0.5% to 0.6% in its top ten. Whole-study findings and limits: Hydrophobicity was higher for TRB CDR3s found in CXCR3-positive naive cells than in CXCR3-negative naive cells.

Their recognized antigens are unknown. Sequences were obtained from naive CXCR3+ CD8+ T cells from blood. Subset defined: CD45RO-CCR7+CD27+CD95- naive CD8+ T cells expressing CXCR3 (TNR3+). The source is a human donor in good health. Some clones in this sample may be carry-over from other donors' samples.

The V and J genes are TRBV11-2 and TRBJ2-3; no DNA is available, so the TRBD2 call from TCRdb remains unchecked. The CDR3 has 15 amino acids. Germline V gene lookup returns CDR1 SGHAT and CDR2 FQNNGV. The CDR3 region is CASSPGLAGADTQYF.

V is TRBV12-3 or TRBV12-4 and J is TRBJ2-7; TCRdb selects TRBD1, and the lack of DNA leaves this call unchecked. CDR3 length: 15 amino acids. This CDR3 is CASSLMGTGGHEQYF.

The chain carries TRBV9 and TRBJ2-7; TCRdb calls TRBD1, which cannot be checked without DNA. This CDR3 comprises 15 residues. Germline V gives CDR1 SGDLS, CDR2 YYNGEE. CDR3 region: CASSVAGGGLYEQYF.

The chain links TRBV6-5 to TRBJ1-2. The CDR3 consists of 17 residues. The germline V gene has CDR1 MNHEY and CDR2 SVGAGI. CDR3 sequence reads: CASSYSIVTGDYHGYTF.

The rearrangement joins TRBV7-9 to TRBJ1-1; TCRdb proposes TRBD1, but this gene call is untestable without DNA. The germline V gene encodes CDR1 SEHNR and CDR2 FQNEAQ (reference sequence). The CDR3 is made up of 14 amino acids. The CDR3 here is CASSLTGKNTEAFF.